This T cell receptor (beta chain) was sequenced during a study of T-cell memory formation after mild COVID-19 (dated by TCRdb to 2020 to 2023). For the wider study: TCR sequence clusters from the two donors were largely donor specific. In a couple of donors, T-cell clones that expanded and contracted after mild COVID-19 were followed by sequencing TCRalpha and TCRbeta repertoires longitudinally. Two young, previously healthy adult volunteers made up the cohort, one male and one female.

Paper-wide results and their limitations: The study included only a couple of mild cases, and larger cohorts that include severe cases with pre-infection samples were judged to be necessary. The second-wave clones that peaked on day 37 were not confirmed to be SARS-CoV-2 specific. Contracting CD4+ clones were found mainly in CM and EM memory subsets, while CD8+ clones were enriched in EMRA. Some responding clones were detected in pre-infection memory, suggesting pre-existing cross-reactive memory T cells joined the SARS-CoV-2 response. Clones that contracted from day 15 to 85 showed balanced CD4/CD8 phenotypes, whereas a second wave of clones that expanded from day 15 to 37 leaned towards CD4+.

Trimming at the junction amounts to 2 bases on V and 4 bases on J, and the germline ends lie 18 bases apart. Based on the germline V gene, the CDR1 and CDR2 sequences are SGHTA and FQGNSA. The CDR3, from cysteine to phenylalanine, totals 17 residues. Only CDR3 DNA remains: 51 bases, in frame from the first base. Ficoll-Paque density gradient centrifugation was used to isolate PBMCs. With respect to this clonotype: The antigen this receptor binds is unknown. It has no much larger one-base neighbor in the sample; base qualities were not kept.

These reads were obtained on an Illumina NovaSeq 6000. TCRalpha and TCRbeta cDNA libraries were constructed by 5'RACE with constant-segment primers, with sample barcodes and unique molecular identifiers being introduced. RNA was extracted from every sample with Trizol reagent. Library amplification was performed in two PCR steps, and a second sample barcode and Illumina TruSeq adapters were introduced in the second step. Libraries were sequenced on an Illumina NovaSeq with 2 x 150 bp paired-end reads. The paper's processing steps were these. With migec v1.2.7, reads were demultiplexed and then collapsed into UMI-guided consensus sequences. Using mixcr v2.1.11, UMI consensuses were aligned to TRA and TRB V and J templates and then assembled into clonotypes. Expanded or contracted clonotypes were those called significant by both edgeR and NoisET, with noise models trained on biological replicates. edgeR calls used a false discovery rate-adjusted p below 0.01 and a log2 fold-change threshold of 1. As an exploratory analysis of dynamics, max-normalized trajectories of the 1000 most abundant clonotypes were examined by PCA with hierarchical clustering. The CD4 or CD8 phenotype of responding clones was assigned using the separately sequenced CD4+ and CD8+ repertoires. TCRdb redid the processing of the public reads, applying fastp at Q25 and MiXCR, and retained in-frame beta chains. Rows with a matching CDR3 protein are joined into one entry that keeps the most common DNA and genes. These V and J calls derive from TCRdb rather than the authors' analysis. The sample has 340,000 or so distinct CDR3 sequences on record, 10% to 15% of them singletons. The top ten constitute about a fifth of the sample.

Sample: PBMCs or a T cell subset sorted from them (not recorded which). This TCR was sampled from a man between 18 and 29 years old who had mild COVID-19 (a few samples of this study predate the infection). The sample titles of this study are shuffled in the database, so cell type and time point are left out; the donor was told from shared clones. The sequence links TRBV7-2 to TRBJ2-1; no D gene is confidently identified. CDR3 sequence: CASSLLGASEIYNEQFF. The DNA sequence is given as TGTGCCAGCAGCTTATTGGGCGCGAGTGAGATTTACAATGAGCAGTTCTTC.